Shown below are 30 T cell receptor beta chains from a single sample sequenced in a study of T cells in women clearing cervical HPV infection. This table comes from immunoSEQ multiplex PCR, and its TCRdb copy is limited to in-frame clones, with some not included. The sample holds 34,000 or so clones. The sample taken for sequencing was blood buffy coat. The receptors shown here come from a woman between 18 and 70 years old with a cervical HPV16 infection that either progressed to CIN3+ or cleared (not recorded which).

The CDR3 bases that were read are TGTGCCAGCAGACCGGGACAGCCGGGGGAAAACACTGAA. Translation gives CASRPGQPGENTE. The complete CDR3 sequence is CASRPGQPGENTEAFF. The chain recombines TRBV12-3 or TRBV12-4 with TRBJ1-1, with 7 bases aligning to TRBD1. The read terminates 3 residues ahead of where the CDR3 ends, so the germline J gene completes it. V shed 6 bases, J shed 2 bases, and the junction held 12 bases outside the gene matches. This CDR3 is built from 16 residues.

As regards this clone: The read terminates 3 residues ahead of where the CDR3 ends, so the germline J gene completes it. This chain connects TRBV5-1 to TRBJ2-7; 7 bases are a match to TRBD2. The CDR3 totals 15 residues. CDR1 is SGHRS, CDR2 YFSETQ, per germline. V dropped 4 bases and J dropped 1; count of bases not matched to a gene: 8. The sequenced CDR3 bases are TGCGCCAGCAGCCATACCGGGACTACATCCTACGAG. Amino acid sequence: CASSHTGTTSYE. The entire CDR3 is CASSHTGTTSYEQYF.

Comments on this clone: Coverage ceases 3 residues before the CDR3 finishes, and the germline J gene fills in the end. V and J are TRBV10-3 and TRBJ2-7; 9 bases map to TRBD2. The trim removed 0 bases at V and 6 bases at J, leaving 12 bases unmatched. Germline CDR1 reads ENHRY; CDR2 reads SYGVKD. The CDR3 covers 17 residues. This chain's CDR3 is CAISESVPGLAVSEQYF. The covered CDR3 bases are TGTGCCATCAGTGAGTCTGTCCCGGGACTAGCAGTTTCCGAG.

To note about this clone: The read ends 3 residues before the CDR3 terminus; that terminus is restored from the germline J gene. The genes are TRBV19 and TRBJ1-2, with a tentative D call TRBD1 (6 bases). V gave up 8 bases and J gave up 2 bases, with 15 bases separating them. CDR3 size: 14 residues. Germline CDR1 and CDR2: LNHDA and SQIVND (reference sequence). CDR3 bases read: TGTGCCAGTCGTGGGGGCGCAGGGAACTATGGC. Protein sequence: CASRGGAGNYG. From start to end, the CDR3 is CASRGGAGNYGYTF.

Comment on this clone: The read gets to within 3 residues of the CDR3 end, and the germline J gene fills in the rest. The chain links TRBV20-1 to TRBJ2-2; 10 nucleotides align to TRBD2. CDR3 size: 14 residues. Losses at the gene ends were 6 bases for V and 5 bases for J; bases not matched to a gene: 6. CDR1 is DFQATT, CDR2 SNEGSKA, per germline (reference sequence). Partial CDR3 DNA: TGCAGTGCCCTAGCGGGGGTTTGGACCGGGGAG. Translation gives CSALAGVWTGE. The entire CDR3 sequence reads CSALAGVWTGELFF.

Comments on this clone: The read ends 3 residues early relative to the CDR3; the germline J gene fills the gap. The chain has TRBV5-1 and TRBJ2-7; 11 bases fit TRBD2. Germline loops: CDR1 SGHRS, CDR2 YFSETQ. The CDR3 extends over 20 amino acids. J gave up 5 bases and V 7 bases, and 26 bases lay outside the gene matches. Partial CDR3 DNA: TGCGCCAGCGCACCCCGAGGGGGGGCCAGGGCTAGCGGGAGGACAGACGAG. This gives the protein CASAPRGGARASGRTDE. The full CDR3 sequence reads CASAPRGGARASGRTDEQYF. Drawing the rest from reference TRBV5-1 and TRBJ2-7, the complete variable domain is KAGVTQTPRYLIKTRGQQVTLSCSPISGHRSVSWYQQTPGQGLQFLFEYFSETQRNKGNFPGRFSGRQFSNSRSEMNVSTLELGDSALYLCASAPRGGARASGRTDEQYFGPGTRLTVT.

About this clone: From the germline J gene comes the end of the CDR3, since the read stops 3 residues before it. V and J are TRBV24-1 and TRBJ2-3; D unclear. This CDR3 region has 13 residues. CDR1 and CDR2 from the germline V gene are KGHDR and SFDVKD. The V and J ends lost 4 bases and 3 bases respectively, with 7 bases between them. CDR3 sequence: CATSDLLTDTQYF. The CDR3 DNA, read in part, is TGTGCCACCAGTGACCTTCTGACAGATACG.

Remarks on this clone: The read terminates 3 residues ahead of where the CDR3 ends, so the germline J gene completes it. J is TRBJ1-2 and V is TRBV20-1; 7 positions match TRBD1. Germline lookup yields CDR1 DFQATT and CDR2 SNEGSKA (reference sequence). The CDR3 consists of 14 residues. The J segment lost 3 bases and the V segment lost 4 bases, leaving 8 bases of the junction unmatched. The CDR3 loop reads CSATRQGLDYGYTF. The CDR3 DNA, read in part, is TGCAGTGCTACACGACAGGGCCTGGACTATGGC.

To note about this clone: The observed sequence ends 3 residues before the CDR3 terminus, with the missing tail filled in from the germline J gene. This rearrangement joins TRBV10-3 to TRBJ2-3; D gene unclear. CDR3 length: 13 residues. Germline loops: CDR1 ENHRY, CDR2 SYGVKD. The sequenced part of the CDR3 DNA is TGTGCCATCAGTGAAAGGGCTCAAGAGACG. It encodes CAISERAQET. The full CDR3 sequence reads CAISERAQETQYF.

A remark on this clone: The read ends 3 residues shy of where the CDR3 ends; the end is completed using the germline J gene. The chain is built from TRBV30 and TRBJ2-7; D perhaps matches TRBD2 (6 bases). Germline loops: CDR1 GTSNPN, CDR2 SVGIG (reference sequence). This CDR3 spans 14 amino acids. With 0 bases removed from V and 2 bases from J, the gap between germline ends came to 11 bases. CDR3: CAWSVGGATYEQYF. The CDR3 bases that were read are TGTGCCTGGAGTGTCGGCGGGGCTACCTACGAG.

About this clone itself: Sequencing ends 3 residues short of the CDR3 end; the germline J gene provides the rest. The chain links TRBV29-1 to TRBJ2-1; D may be TRBD1 (6 bases). Germline CDR1 reads SQVTM; CDR2 reads ANQGSEA. V was cut by 0 bases and J by 0 bases, with 21 bases left in between. The CDR3 consists of 19 residues. Incomplete CDR3 DNA: TGCAGCGTTGAAGATCTCGAATTACAGGGCCCTAACTCCTACAATGAG. Translating it yields CSVEDLELQGPNSYNE. The complete CDR3 protein is CSVEDLELQGPNSYNEQFF.

Points on this clone: The sequenced fragment ends 3 residues before the CDR3 boundary, so the rest is inferred from the germline J gene. The chain has TRBV30 and TRBJ2-5; D possibly corresponds to TRBD2 (6 bases). Germline CDR1 GTSNPN, CDR2 SVGIG (reference sequence). This CDR3 has 13 amino acids. V was trimmed by 3 bases and J by 4 bases, leaving 12 bases between them. The part of the CDR3 DNA that was read is TGTGCCTGGAGCAGGGAGGAAGTAGAGACC. This codes for CAWSREEVET. The full CDR3 protein is CAWSREEVETQYF.

As regards this clone: The missing CDR3 end, 3 residues past where the read stops, is filled in from the germline J gene. V and J are TRBV18 and TRBJ2-1; 9 nucleotides match TRBD2. CDR1 and CDR2 from the germline V gene are KGHSH and LQKENI. V shed 3 bases, J shed 9 bases, and the junction held 3 bases outside the gene matches. The CDR3 totals 13 residues. The CDR3 is CASSPGLAGEQFF. The covered CDR3 bases are TGTGCCAGCTCACCGGGACTAGCTGGTGAG. Variable domain in full (rest from reference TRBV18 and TRBJ2-1): NAGVMQNPRHLVRRRGQEARLRCSPMKGHSHVYWYRQLPEEGLKFMVYLQKENIIDESGMPKERFSAEFPKEGPSILRIQQVVRGDSAAYFCASSPGLAGEQFFGPGTRLTVL.

Concerning this clone itself: The missing CDR3 end, 3 residues past where the read stops, is filled in from the germline J gene. This chain links TRBV18 with TRBJ1-2; D uncertain. Germline CDR1 is KGHSH and CDR2 is LQKENI. The CDR3 sequence is 15 residues long. CDR3 bases read: TGTGCCAGCTCACCATCAAAAAGATACCCCTACGAC. Amino acid sequence: CASSPSKRYPYD. The full CDR3 protein is CASSPSKRYPYDYTF.

Comments on this clone: From the germline J gene comes the end of the CDR3, since the read stops 3 residues before it. J is TRBJ1-1 and V is TRBV2; TRBD1 matches at 7 bases. Germline assignment: CDR1 SNHLY and CDR2 FYNNEI. The CDR3 spans 15 residues. Trimming cost V 6 bases and J 1 base; bases outside gene matches: 8. The CDR3 reads CASRAPTGSNTEAFF. Incomplete CDR3 DNA: TGTGCCAGCAGGGCGCCGACAGGGTCGAACACTGAA.

As for this clone: The CDR3 end is not reached by the read, which stops 3 residues before it; the germline J gene fills it in. This sequence joins TRBV19 and TRBJ1-2, with unresolved D. CDR3 length equals 16 residues. From germline, CDR1 is LNHDA and CDR2 SQIVND (reference sequence). Incomplete CDR3 DNA: TGTGCCAGTAGTTCCGAGCGGGAGAGGTCCTACAATGAC. This codes for CASSSERERSYND. The entire CDR3 protein reads CASSSERERSYNDYTF.

Regarding this clone: From the germline J gene comes the end of the CDR3, since the read stops 3 residues before it. The chain links TRBV20-1 to TRBJ2-2; 9 bases map to TRBD1. Germline V gene sequence: CDR1 DFQATT, CDR2 SNEGSKA (reference sequence). Trimming at V came to 0 bases and at J to 6 bases, leaving 14 bases not matched to a gene. The length of the CDR3 is 18 residues. The sequenced part of the CDR3 DNA is TGCAGTGCTAGAGAATTAGGGACAGGGACGATCGGCGCCGGGGAG. This codes for CSARELGTGTIGAGE. In full, the CDR3 is CSARELGTGTIGAGELFF.

On this clone: The DNA ends 3 residues before the CDR3 does, and the rest of the CDR3 is filled in from the germline J gene. The chain links TRBV20-1 to TRBJ2-5; D is possibly TRBD2 (7 bases). Germline CDR1 is DFQATT and CDR2 is SNEGSKA (reference sequence). Trimming cost V 5 bases and J 5 bases, with 21 bases left between them. The CDR3 extends over 15 amino acids. The chain's CDR3 is CSASLGGTKWETQYF. CDR3 bases read: TGCAGTGCTTCTCTAGGGGGGACTAAATGGGAGACC.

As regards this clone: The CDR3 end falls 3 residues outside the read, so it is completed with the germline J gene. This chain links TRBV12-5 with TRBJ2-2, with 10 bases aligning to TRBD1. The junction had 11 bases not matched to a gene; V was cut back by 6 bases and J by 7 bases. CDR1 is LGHNT and CDR2 is FRNRAP in the germline V gene. The CDR3 runs 16 residues. CDR3 protein: CASGLGQGEGYGELFF. CDR3 DNA, as far as it was read: TGTGCTAGTGGCCTCGGACAGGGGGAAGGATACGGGGAG.

As to this clone: Coverage ceases 3 residues before the CDR3 finishes, and the germline J gene fills in the end. The chain combines TRBV7-8 with TRBJ1-6; tentative D call: TRBD1 (5 bases). The CDR3 has 17 amino acids. Trimming left V 4 bases short and J 0 bases short, with 13 bases between. Germline lookup yields CDR1 SGHVS and CDR2 FQNEAQ. The CDR3 here is CASSSSGGSSYNSPLHF. CDR3 DNA (partial): TGTGCCAGCAGCTCATCGGGGGGGAGCTCCTATAATTCACCC.

As concerns this clone: The read ends 3 residues shy of where the CDR3 ends; the end is completed using the germline J gene. The chain combines TRBV6-2 or TRBV6-3 with TRBJ1-2, with TRBD1 as a possible D gene (6 bases). CDR3 length: 12 residues. Germline V gene data show CDR1 as MNHEY and CDR2 as SVGEGT. Here the CDR3 reads CASSHDRRGYTF. CDR3 bases read: TGTGCCAGCAGCCACGACAGGCGGGGC.

For this clone: The observed sequence ends 3 residues before the CDR3 terminus, with the missing tail filled in from the germline J gene. J is TRBJ1-4 and V is TRBV19; 7 bases line up with TRBD1. The V and J ends lost 6 bases and 8 bases, in that order; junction bases with no gene match: 9. This CDR3 spans 14 amino acids. The germline V gene has CDR1 LNHDA and CDR2 SQIVND (reference sequence). Partial CDR3 DNA: TGTGCCAGTAGAAAGGAGGGGGCTGGGGAAAAA. It codes for CASRKEGAGEK. The entire CDR3 protein reads CASRKEGAGEKLFF.

As for this clone: The read terminates 3 residues before the CDR3 end, so the remaining end is supplied by the germline J gene. The rearrangement links TRBV10-2 to TRBJ2-7, with unresolved D. The CDR3 has 12 residues. The ends were cut back, 2 bases at V and 5 bases at J, with 7 bases in the middle. The V gene's germline CDR1 is WSHSY and CDR2 SAAADI. CDR3 bases read: TGCGCCAGCAGTGAGGCGGCCCACGAG. Protein: CASSEAAHE. The whole CDR3 sequence is CASSEAAHEQYF.

Comment on this clone: The missing CDR3 end, 3 residues past where the read stops, is filled in from the germline J gene. This chain links TRBV6-1 with TRBJ2-3, with a possible D match to TRBD2 (6 bases). The CDR3 has 13 amino acids. Per germline, CDR1 MNHNS and CDR2 SASEGT. CDR3 in amino acids: CASSGGDQETQYF. The DNA read from the CDR3 is TGTGCCAGCAGTGGGGGGGATCAAGAGACG.

Worth noting for this clone: The observed sequence ends 3 residues before the CDR3 terminus, with the missing tail filled in from the germline J gene. This chain connects TRBV20-1 to TRBJ1-6, with TRBD1 matching over 7 bases. Germline assignment: CDR1 DFQATT and CDR2 SNEGSKA (reference sequence). The CDR3 has 13 amino acids. V was pared by 1 base and J by 11 bases, with 5 bases of the junction left unmatched. Incomplete CDR3 DNA: TGCAGTGCTAGAGCCCAGGGGGGAACACCC. Its translation is CSARAQGGTP. The full-length CDR3 reads as CSARAQGGTPLHF.

For this clone: The CDR3 is cut off 3 residues early in the read; its end comes from the germline J gene. The chain couples TRBV19 to TRBJ2-1; D not certain. The CDR3 extends over 14 amino acids. Trimming stripped 7 bases from V and 9 bases from J, with 19 bases between. Looked up from germline, CDR1 is LNHDA and CDR2 is SQIVND (reference sequence). This CDR3 reads CASNAGTAHSEQFF. The CDR3 bases that were read are TGTGCCAGTAATGCAGGAACTGCCCACAGTGAG. Together with reference TRBV19 and TRBJ2-1, the CDR3 gives the full variable domain: DGGITQSPKYLFRKEGQNVTLSCEQNLNHDAMYWYRQDPGQGLRLIYYSQIVNDFQKGDIAEGYSVSREKKESFPLTVTSAQKNPTAFYLCASNAGTAHSEQFFGPGTRLTVL.

With respect to this clone: The CDR3 end lies 3 residues beyond the end of the read and is filled in from the germline J gene. The chain couples TRBV10-1 to TRBJ2-1; unclear D gene. Germline assignment: CDR1 WNHNN and CDR2 SYGVQD (reference sequence). The CDR3 has 12 amino acids. Between the trimmed V and J ends, which lost 0 bases and 9 bases, there was a span of 6 bases. The covered CDR3 bases are TGCGCCAGCAGTGAGTCACCGGGTGAG. It encodes CASSESPGE. In full, the CDR3 reads CASSESPGEQFF.

A note on this clone: The missing CDR3 end, 3 residues past where the read stops, is filled in from the germline J gene. V usage is TRBV6-2 or TRBV6-3 and J usage is TRBJ1-5; D is undetermined. Germline V gene data show CDR1 as MNHEY and CDR2 as SVGEGT. This CDR3 is 14 amino acids long. Trimming cost V 7 bases and J 7 bases, with 17 bases left between them. The CDR3 sequence: CASTPGQIYQPQHF. The CDR3 bases that were read are TGTGCCAGCACCCCAGGTCAAATTTACCAGCCC.

Remarks on this clone: The read ends 3 residues early relative to the CDR3; the germline J gene fills the gap. The chain is built from TRBV20-1 and TRBJ1-4, with 8 bases matching TRBD1. Trimming removed 4 bases from V and 8 bases from J; junction bases left unmatched: 9. Germline lookup yields CDR1 DFQATT and CDR2 SNEGSKA (reference sequence). The CDR3 has 14 residues. The CDR3 bases that were read are TGCAGTGCTATCGATGGACAGGGAATCGAAAAA. It encodes CSAIDGQGIEK. From start to end, the CDR3 is CSAIDGQGIEKLFF.

Details on this clone: The read halts 3 residues ahead of the CDR3 end, with the missing end drawn from the germline J gene. V usage is TRBV5-4 and J usage is TRBJ1-6; no clear D. V was trimmed by 2 bases and J by 1 base, leaving 7 bases between them. The germline V gene encodes CDR1 SGHNT and CDR2 YYREEE (reference sequence). The CDR3 totals 15 residues. This CDR3 reads CASSLTDSYNSPLHF. The CDR3 bases that were read are TGTGCCAGCAGCTTAACAGATTCCTATAATTCACCC.